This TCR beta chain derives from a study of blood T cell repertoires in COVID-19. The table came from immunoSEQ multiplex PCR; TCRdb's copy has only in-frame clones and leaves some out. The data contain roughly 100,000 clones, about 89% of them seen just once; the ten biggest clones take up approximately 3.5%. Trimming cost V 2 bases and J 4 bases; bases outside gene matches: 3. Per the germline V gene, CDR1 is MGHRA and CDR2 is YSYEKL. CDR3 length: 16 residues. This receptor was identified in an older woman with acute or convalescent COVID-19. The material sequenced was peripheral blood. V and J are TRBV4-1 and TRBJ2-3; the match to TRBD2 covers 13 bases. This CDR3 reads CASSQILAGGADTQYF. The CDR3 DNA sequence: TGCGCCAGCAGCCAAATACTAGCGGGAGGGGCAGATACGCAGTATTTT.